This TCR beta chain derives from a study of blood T cell repertoires in COVID-19 (dated by TCRdb to about 2020). Study-level background: Samples covering the acute and convalescent phases of COVID-19 were provided by collaborators in the United States, Italy and Spain. Subjects who had been exposed to COVID-19, were actively infected with it, or had recovered from it provided the deeply sampled blood TCRbeta repertoires that made up the dataset. The samples were drawn from the first 160 participants of the ongoing ImmuneRACE study and from under 1,500 subjects provided by 6 global collaborators. The material from the prospective study consisted of cDNA or gDNA derived from T cells, B-cell-depleted T cells, or PBMCs. The repertoires were made available in a free public database intended to serve as a resource for research on the immune response to SARS-CoV-2. HLA class I and class II types, where available, came from metadata supplied by the sample provider rather than from assay-based typing. Nearly every sample came with metadata listing a de-identified subject ID, COVID-19 status, age in years and sex.

What the research found in general, with its limitations: The quantity of clinical and demographic metadata differed by source and by participant and was supplied without curation.

Each collaborating institution followed its own protocols to collect whole blood in K2EDTA tubes. Collaborator samples were shipped for TCRbeta analysis as frozen whole blood, isolated PBMCs, or DNA extracted from either sample type. The immunoSEQ Assay, a bias-controlled multiplex PCR, was used to amplify TCRbeta CDR3 regions from genomic DNA. Per the source publication's procedure: The number of nucleated cells in each sample was estimated from the amplification of reference gene primers within the assay. To quantify the absolute abundance of each unique TCRbeta CDR3 rearrangement, sequence reads were collapsed and filtered. For each sample, productive Simpson clonality was calculated as the square root of Simpson's diversity index across productive rearrangements. TCRdb mirrors the immuneACCESS table, restricted to in-frame sequences. Some clones are absent from its copies; in checked studies, under half trace to an unresolved V gene, and the reason for the others is unknown. From that table come the V and J calls and clone size; the DNA was used to work out D and trimming. The sample includes 140,000 to 150,000 clones, with over 80% observed a single time. The top ten clonotypes cover roughly 10% of the sample.

Remarks on this clone: This receptor's antigen is unknown. No per-base quality is available; no much larger clone lies one base away.

The germline V gene (reference sequence) gives CDR1 as GTSNPN and CDR2 as SVGIG. The CDR3 has 18 amino acids, counting the end cysteine and phenylalanine. The CDR3 DNA has 54 bases and is translated from base 1. V is pruned by 3 bases and J by 7 bases, leaving 21 bases of the junction without a gene match. The sequence is built from TRBV30 and TRBJ2-1; the central 7 bases match TRBD2. The receptor was derived from a man in his sixties with active or convalescent COVID-19. The sequenced sample consisted of peripheral blood. CDR3 loop: CAWRGGREGRRGPNEQFF. At the DNA level, the sequence is TGTGCCTGGAGAGGCGGCAGGGAGGGACGTCGGGGCCCAAATGAGCAGTTCTTC.